Below, 26 T cell receptor beta chains from the same sample are listed, as sequenced in a study of T cells in Graves' hyperthyroidism and ophthalmopathy. Amplification of TCR beta CDR3 regions was performed using RNA transcripts as template. The study used the HTBI primer set for a first-round RT-PCR of the TCR CDR3. TCRdb called the multiplex PCR reads again in MiXCR, with one record for every CDR3 protein. This repertoire shows hundreds of thousands of distinct CDR3 sequences, about 38% found once; its top ten account for approximately 8.7%. The sequencing input was blood. Receptors were obtained from a man aged 18 to 30 with Graves' hyperthyroidism.

The chain is built from TRBV7-9 and TRBJ2-7, with D possibly TRBD1 on 5 matching bases. V lost 4 bases, J lost 11 bases, and 21 bases lay in between. CDR1 and CDR2 from the germline V gene are SEHNR and FQNEAQ (reference sequence). CDR3 size: 14 residues. The CDR3 loop is CASSSQVYPTMEYF. In DNA, the CDR3 is TGTGCCAGCAGCTCACAGGTGTATCCTACGATGGAGTACTTC.

The chain combines TRBV25-1 with TRBJ2-7; maybe TRBD1 (6 bases). CDR3 size: 13 residues. Trimming removed 11 bases at V and 4 bases at J, with 18 bases between. The V gene's germline CDR1 is MGHDK and CDR2 SYGVNS. The CDR3 coding sequence is TGTGCCGCCGGGACAAGGGGAGATTACGAGCAGTACTTC. It codes for CAAGTRGDYEQYF.

This clonotype occurred a few times. This rearrangement joins TRBV20-1 to TRBJ1-1; D unclear. The CDR3 loop spans 16 amino acids. Germline V gene data show CDR1 as DFQATT and CDR2 as SNEGSKA (reference sequence). The V end lost 2 bases, the J end lost 2 bases, and 18 bases lay between the germline ends. The CDR3 bases are TGCAGTGCTAGAAACATCCAGACGTCCCCTAACACTGAAGCTTTCTTT. Amino acid sequence: CSARNIQTSPNTEAFF.

This clonotype was seen at least ten times. V usage is TRBV9 and J usage is TRBJ1-4; TRBD1 matches at 7 bases. The CDR3 spans 15 residues. Trimming removed 3 bases from V and 3 bases from J; junction bases left unmatched: 5. Germline lookup yields CDR1 SGDLS and CDR2 YYNGEE. The CDR3 loop reads CASSASGTANEKLFF. The CDR3, as DNA: TGTGCCAGCAGCGCCTCCGGGACAGCTAATGAAAAACTGTTTTTT.

The chain employs TRBV10-2 and TRBJ1-1, with TRBD1 matching 7 bases. Germline CDR1 WSHSY, CDR2 SAAADI. The V segment lost 8 bases and the J segment 4 bases; nucleotides outside the gene matches: 10. This CDR3 region has 14 residues. CDR3 DNA: TGCGCCAGCCAACCCCGACCAGGGGGCACTGAAGCTTTCTTT. As protein: CASQPRPGGTEAFF.

The rearrangement uses TRBV14 and TRBJ2-2; 8 nucleotides align to TRBD1. The V segment lost 3 bases and the J segment 3 bases; nucleotides outside the gene matches: 12. Germline V CDR1 and CDR2: SGHDN, FVKESK. CDR3 length equals 18 residues. CDR3 protein: CASSQRTGSSFYTGELFF. The CDR3 DNA is TGTGCCAGCAGCCAGAGGACAGGGTCCTCATTTTACACCGGGGAGCTGTTTTTT.

Points on this clonotype: A much larger clone lies one base from this, so it may be a read error. The chain employs TRBV7-2 and TRBJ2-5; TRBD2 agrees at 7 bases. Germline CDR1 reads SGHTA; CDR2 reads FQGNSA. CDR3 length: 15 residues. The junction had 7 bases not matched to a gene; V was cut back by 1 base and J by 5 bases. The CDR3 DNA reads as TGTGCCAGCAGCTTAGAAACGGGGGACTACGAGACCCAGTACTTC. It codes for CASSLETGDYETQYF.

This clonotype was observed at least ten times. This chain connects TRBV7-2 to TRBJ1-1, with D possibly TRBD1 on 6 matching bases. The V end was cut by 2 bases, the J end by 4 bases, with 14 bases between. The germline V gene encodes CDR1 SGHTA and CDR2 FQGNSA. The CDR3 is 15 amino acids. The CDR3 is CASSLHSGTTTEAFF. The CDR3 DNA reads as TGTGCCAGCAGCTTACACTCCGGGACAACCACTGAAGCTTTCTTT. The full variable domain, completed using reference TRBV7-2 and TRBJ1-1, is GAGVSQSPSNKVTEKGKDVELRCDPISGHTALYWYRQSLGQGLEFLIYFQGNSAPDKSGLPSDRFSAERTGGSVSTLTIQRTQQEDSAVYLCASSLHSGTTTEAFFGQGTRLTVV.

This clonotype was picked up many times. The chain employs TRBV7-2 and TRBJ1-4; the D is unclear. The germline V and J ends were trimmed by 7 bases and 7 bases, with 10 bases remaining between them. Per the germline V gene, CDR1 is SGHTA and CDR2 is FQGNSA. The CDR3 has 12 residues. The CDR3 DNA reads as TGTGCCAGCACCGCAAGGAGTGAAAAACTGTTTTTT. It encodes CASTARSEKLFF.

The V and J genes are TRBV10-3 and TRBJ1-1; 7 nucleotides line up with TRBD1. The length of the CDR3 is 13 residues. CDR1 and CDR2 from the germline V gene are ENHRY and SYGVKD. The J segment lost 4 bases and the V segment lost 7 bases, leaving 6 bases of the junction unmatched. CDR3 nucleotides: TGTGCCATCAAGGGGGCTCAGGGCACTGAAGCTTTCTTT. Amino acids: CAIKGAQGTEAFF.

The chain has TRBV4-3 and TRBJ2-7; D unclear. The CDR3 totals 13 residues. CDR1 LGHNA and CDR2 YSLEER come from the germline V gene. Trimming removed 3 bases from V and 3 bases from J, with 9 bases in between. The CDR3 sequence: CASSQSPIYEQYF. The CDR3 DNA follows: TGCGCCAGCAGCCAGTCCCCGATCTACGAGCAGTACTTC.

This clonotype was found a few times. This rearrangement joins TRBV20-1 to TRBJ2-7, with D possibly being TRBD1 or TRBD2 (5 bases each). CDR1 and CDR2 from the germline V gene are DFQATT and SNEGSKA (reference sequence). The CDR3 loop spans 12 amino acids. The V gene lost 6 bases and the J gene lost 2 bases, with 11 bases spanning the gap. CDR3 sequence: CSARDGTYEQYF. The CDR3 DNA sequence: TGCAGTGCCCGGGACGGCACCTACGAGCAGTACTTC.

This sequence joins TRBV7-8 and TRBJ2-7; TRBD1 matches 8 bases. Germline CDR1 is SGHVS and CDR2 is FQNEAQ. The CDR3 is 19 residues long. J was trimmed by 2 bases and V by 2 bases; bases with no gene match: 17. In nucleotides, the CDR3 is TGTGCCAGCAGCTTAAGGGCACGATCCTCAGGGGGCGTCCCCTACGAGCAGTACTTC. Translation: CASSLRARSSGGVPYEQYF.

This clonotype was observed a single time. The chain joins TRBV4-3 to TRBJ2-5; D is uncertain. Germline V gives CDR1 LGHNA, CDR2 YSLEER. The CDR3 has 14 amino acids. Trimming cost V 4 bases and J 9 bases, with 18 bases left between them. CDR3: CASSPFKGPRAQYF. CDR3 bases: TGCGCCAGCAGCCCCTTCAAGGGCCCAAGGGCCCAGTACTTC.

A few counts support this clonotype. The rearrangement uses TRBV6-5 and TRBJ1-3; a possible D gene is TRBD1 (5 bases). V gave up 2 bases and J gave up 0 bases, with 8 bases separating them. This CDR3 is 15 amino acids long. The germline CDR1 and CDR2 sequences are MNHEY and SVGAGI. The CDR3 nucleotides read TGTGCCAGCAGTTACGGGACGGGCTCTGGAAACACCATATATTTT. Protein product: CASSYGTGSGNTIYF.

There are many counts of this clonotype. V is TRBV19 and J is TRBJ2-7, with 8 bases identical to TRBD1. Per the germline V gene, CDR1 is LNHDA and CDR2 is SQIVND (reference sequence). V was clipped by 3 bases and J by 3 bases; unmatched bases: 4. The CDR3 length is 14 residues. The CDR3 spells CASSIDRGHYEQYF. The CDR3 bases are TGTGCCAGTAGTATCGACAGGGGACACTACGAGCAGTACTTC.

There are a few counts of this clonotype. The V call is TRBV12-5, the J call TRBJ2-1; D is unresolved. Germline loops: CDR1 LGHNT, CDR2 FRNRAP. The CDR3 has 13 amino acids. V was shortened by 4 bases and J by 5 bases, with 9 bases between the two germline ends. In DNA, the CDR3 is TGTGCTAGTGGTTCCGCCCCAGACAATGAGCAGTTCTTC. As protein: CASGSAPDNEQFF.

This clonotype has just a few counts. The chain carries TRBV13 and TRBJ2-2; D is possibly TRBD2 (6 bases). The CDR3 consists of 15 residues. Trimming left V 7 bases short and J 6 bases short, with 18 bases between. Germline V CDR1 and CDR2: PRHDT, FYEKMQ (reference sequence). The CDR3 DNA reads TGTGCCAGCACCAAAGGCGGGATATGGGCCGGGGAGCTGTTTTTT. Amino acid sequence: CASTKGGIWAGELFF.

This clonotype was recorded a few times. The V call is TRBV19, the J call TRBJ1-3, with 9 nucleotides matching TRBD1. The CDR3 is made up of 15 amino acids. Germline values: CDR1 LNHDA, CDR2 SQIVND (reference sequence). J lost 0 bases, V lost 7 bases, and 4 bases had no gene match. CDR3 nucleotide sequence: TGTGCCAGTAATCTGGGACAGGGCTCTGGAAACACCATATATTTT. It specifies CASNLGQGSGNTIYF.

Comments on this clonotype: A much larger clone lies a single base off, so this may be a read error. The chain couples TRBV29-1 to TRBJ1-1; D gene ambiguous. Looked up from germline, CDR1 is SQVTM and CDR2 is ANQGSEA. This CDR3 region has 12 residues. The CDR3: CGVRPGNTEAFF. The CDR3 nucleotides are TGCGGCGTCCGCCCAGGAAACACTGAAGCTTTCTTT. The full variable domain, completed using reference TRBV29-1 and TRBJ1-1, is SAVISQKPSRDICQRGTSLTIQCQVDSQVTMMFWYRQQPGQSLTLIATANQGSEATYESGFVIDKFPISRPNLTFSTLTVSNMSPEDSSIYLCGVRPGNTEAFFGQGTRLTVV.

CDR3 loop: CASSLNGRNDQPQHF. CDR3 DNA sequence: TGCGCCAGCAGCCTGAACGGACGGAACGATCAGCCCCAGCATTTT. The chain couples TRBV4-1 to TRBJ1-5; unclear D gene. The V and J ends lost 4 bases and 5 bases respectively, with 15 bases between them. CDR1 and CDR2 from the germline V gene are MGHRA and YSYEKL. The CDR3 covers 15 residues.

The chain combines TRBV19 with TRBJ2-6; TRBD1 aligns across 9 bases. V lost 5 bases and J lost 2; bases outside the gene matches: 7. There are 17 residues in the CDR3. The V gene's germline CDR1 is LNHDA and CDR2 SQIVND (reference sequence). This CDR3 reads CASSFARQGAGANVLTF. CDR3 DNA sequence: TGTGCCAGTAGTTTCGCCCGACAGGGGGCTGGGGCCAACGTCCTGACTTTC.

This clonotype has at least ten counts. The J gene is TRBJ1-1, the V gene TRBV29-1; 8 bases align to TRBD1. V lost 6 bases, J lost 5 bases, and 14 bases stayed unmatched. Germline CDR1 reads SQVTM; CDR2 reads ANQGSEA. This CDR3 spans 15 amino acids. The CDR3 here is CSVGQGTGFETEAFF. For the CDR3, the DNA is TGCAGCGTCGGACAGGGAACAGGGTTTGAAACTGAAGCTTTCTTT.

In this sample, this clonotype turned up many times. The J gene is TRBJ1-5, the V gene TRBV10-3; a possible D gene is TRBD1 (6 bases). The V and J ends lost 3 bases and 4 bases respectively, with 10 bases between them. Germline values: CDR1 ENHRY, CDR2 SYGVKD. The CDR3 runs 14 residues. In DNA form, the CDR3 reads TGTGCCATCAGTGACGAACAGGGTAATCAGCCCCAGCATTTT. Translation: CAISDEQGNQPQHF.

This clonotype was recorded at least ten times. The CDR3 loop reads CASSSQAAGGFEQYF. CDR3 sequence (DNA): TGTGCCAGCAGCTCCCAAGCAGCGGGGGGGTTCGAGCAGTACTTC. The genes are TRBV7-2 and TRBJ2-7; the match to TRBD2 covers 10 bases. This CDR3 spans 15 amino acids. CDR1 and CDR2 from the germline V gene are SGHTA and FQGNSA. The V gene end was trimmed by 4 bases and the J gene end by 6 bases; junction bases not matched to a gene: 9.

The chain couples TRBV10-3 to TRBJ1-5, with 8 positions matching TRBD1. Unmatched junction bases numbered 12, after V lost 10 bases and J lost 4 bases. This CDR3 has 15 residues. The germline gives CDR1 ENHRY, CDR2 SYGVKD. The CDR3 here is CATGIGQGQNQPQHF. CDR3 nucleotide sequence: TGTGCCACCGGGATTGGACAGGGCCAAAATCAGCCCCAGCATTTT.